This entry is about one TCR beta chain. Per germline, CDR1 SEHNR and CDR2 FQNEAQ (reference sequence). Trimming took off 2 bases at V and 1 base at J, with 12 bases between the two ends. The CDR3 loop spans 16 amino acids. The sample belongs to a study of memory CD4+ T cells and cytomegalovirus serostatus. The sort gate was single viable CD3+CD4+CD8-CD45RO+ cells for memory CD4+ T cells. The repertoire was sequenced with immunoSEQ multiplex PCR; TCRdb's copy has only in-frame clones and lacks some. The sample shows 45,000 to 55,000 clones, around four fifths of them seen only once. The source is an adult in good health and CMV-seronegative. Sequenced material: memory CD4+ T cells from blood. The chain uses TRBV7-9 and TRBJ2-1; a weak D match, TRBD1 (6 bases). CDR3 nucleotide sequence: TGTGCCAGCAGCTTATACGGCAGGGGTTCCTACAATGAGCAGTTCTTC. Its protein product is CASSLYGRGSYNEQFF.